The sequence of this T cell receptor (beta chain) was determined in a study of T-cell memory formation after mild COVID-19. The CDR3 length is 13 residues. Germline V gene data show CDR1 as ENHRY and CDR2 as SYGVKD. V lost 2 bases and J lost 5, with 9 bases in between. MiXCR, applied by TCRdb to the 5' RACE reads, yields one record per CDR3 protein. The sample yields 300,000 to 400,000 distinct CDR3 sequences, 25% to 30% seen once. The table lists this clonotype with a few counts. The chain employs TRBV10-3 and TRBJ1-2; no clear D. Source material: PBMCs or a T cell subset sorted from them (not recorded which). The receptor's source is an adult woman who had mild COVID-19 (a few samples of this study predate the infection). Cell type and time point are not known. The CDR3 here is CAISEGGWYGYTF. In DNA form, the CDR3 reads TGTGCCATCAGTGAGGGAGGTTGGTATGGCTACACCTTC.